The 27 T cell receptor beta chains listed next were all sequenced from one sample in a study of T-cell memory formation after mild COVID-19. TCRdb re-called the 5' RACE reads through MiXCR, storing one row per CDR3 protein. The sample shows about 270,000 distinct CDR3 sequences, 15% to 20% of them seen only once. Sequencing was performed on PBMCs or a T cell subset sorted from them (not recorded which). The source is a man younger than 30 who had mild COVID-19 (a few samples of this study predate the infection). Cell type and time point are not known.

This clonotype was counted a single time. This rearrangement joins TRBV4-1 to TRBJ1-3; D uncertain. This CDR3 has 17 amino acids. V was shortened by 4 bases and J by 0 bases, with 16 bases between the two germline ends. CDR1 is MGHRA and CDR2 is YSYEKL in the germline V gene. CDR3 nucleotide sequence: TGCGCCAGCAGCCCTCACGCCGTCAGCTACTCTGGAAACACCATATATTTT. Its translation is CASSPHAVSYSGNTIYF.

The rearrangement uses TRBV7-2 and TRBJ1-6; tentative D call: TRBD1 (6 bases). V was cut by 1 base and J by 3 bases, with 10 bases left in between. Germline V lookup: CDR1 SGHTA, CDR2 FQGNSA. The CDR3 contains 16 residues. The CDR3 reads CASSLVEQGYNSPLHF. CDR3 bases: TGTGCCAGCAGCTTAGTGGAACAGGGCTATAATTCACCCCTCCACTTT.

This clonotype was counted between two and nine times. The rearrangement uses TRBV4-2 and TRBJ1-1; D unresolved. This CDR3 comprises 15 residues. Trimming shortened V by 0 bases and J by 5 bases, and 13 bases separated the two germline ends. Germline CDR1 and CDR2: LGHNA and YNFKEQ. For the CDR3, the DNA is TGTGCCAGCAGCCAAGATTCCCGGGGTCGGACTGAAGCTTTCTTT. Its translation: CASSQDSRGRTEAFF.

The table lists this clonotype with a few counts. The CDR3 DNA sequence: TGTGCCAGCAGTCAATTCCGGGACAGAACAAACTCTGGGGCCAACGTCCTGACTTTC. Protein: CASSQFRDRTNSGANVLTF. The chain links TRBV2 to TRBJ2-6, with 7 nucleotides matching TRBD1. This CDR3 has 19 residues. The V segment lost 5 bases and the J segment 0 bases; nucleotides outside the gene matches: 13. The V gene's germline CDR1 is SNHLY and CDR2 FYNNEI.

The CDR3 sequence: CSAQGGLNYGYTF. CDR3 nucleotide sequence: TGCAGCGCTCAGGGGGGACTTAACTATGGCTACACCTTC. The chain has TRBV29-1 and TRBJ1-2; 7 bases fit TRBD1. Germline V gene lookup returns CDR1 SQVTM and CDR2 ANQGSEA. The J segment lost 1 base and the V segment lost 7 bases, leaving 6 bases of the junction unmatched. This CDR3 is 13 amino acids long.

This chain links TRBV2 with TRBJ1-2, with D uncertain. The germline V gene encodes CDR1 SNHLY and CDR2 FYNNEI. The length of the CDR3 is 13 residues. The V gene lost 5 bases and the J gene lost 0 bases, with 7 bases spanning the gap. CDR3 nucleotide sequence: TGTGCCAGCAGTACCACAGCTAACTATGGCTACACCTTC. Protein sequence: CASSTTANYGYTF.

This clonotype was picked up many times. The chain carries TRBV7-3 and TRBJ2-5, with D possibly called TRBD1 or TRBD2 (5 bases each). In germline, CDR1 is SGHTA, CDR2 FQGTGA. Trimming took off 2 bases at V and 5 bases at J, with 18 bases between the two ends. CDR3 length: 16 residues. In DNA, the CDR3 is TGTGCCAGCAGCTTATCGGGACCTAGTCTGGGGGAGACCCAGTACTTC. It encodes CASSLSGPSLGETQYF.

V and J are TRBV7-9 and TRBJ2-5; 7 positions match TRBD2. After removal of 4 bases from V and 2 bases from J, the junction contained 7 bases not matched to a gene. The CDR3 sequence is 15 residues long. The germline V gene encodes CDR1 SEHNR and CDR2 FQNEAQ (reference sequence). The CDR3: CASSSGGRWQETQYF. CDR3 nucleotides: TGTGCCAGCAGCTCGGGGGGACGGTGGCAAGAGACCCAGTACTTC.

This clonotype has more than one count but fewer than ten. The chain combines TRBV15 with TRBJ1-6; D call uncertain. Germline CDR1 LNHNV, CDR2 YYDKDF (reference sequence). This CDR3 has 16 amino acids. V shed 0 bases and J shed 9 bases, with 15 bases lying between them. The CDR3 protein is CATSRDLDQASSPLHF. The DNA of the CDR3 is TGTGCCACCAGCAGAGATCTGGACCAGGCCAGTTCACCCCTCCACTTT.

There are a few counts of this clonotype. The chain recombines TRBV25-1 with TRBJ2-1; 8 bases align to TRBD1. With 4 bases clipped from V and 9 bases from J, the junction kept 14 bases outside the gene matches. Germline V gene data show CDR1 as MGHDK and CDR2 as SYGVNS. This CDR3 contains 16 residues. The CDR3 here is CASSGTGTGLQSEQFF. The DNA of the CDR3 is TGTGCCAGCAGTGGGACCGGGACAGGCCTTCAGAGTGAGCAGTTCTTC.

The chain is built from TRBV6-6 and TRBJ2-7; perhaps TRBD2 as D (5 bases). CDR3 size: 14 residues. Germline CDR1 reads MNHNY; CDR2 reads SVGAGI (reference sequence). Trimming cost V 4 bases and J 6 bases, with 16 bases left between them. The CDR3 protein is CASSFAPGVGEQYF. For the CDR3, the DNA is TGTGCCAGCAGTTTCGCCCCCGGGGTGGGCGAGCAGTACTTC.

The rearrangement links TRBV9 to TRBJ1-6; TRBD1 is a possible D gene (5 bases). CDR1 SGDLS and CDR2 YYNGEE come from the germline V gene. The CDR3 has 15 residues. Trimming removed 3 bases from V and 10 bases from J, with 17 bases in between. CDR3 sequence reads: CASSGESGRGSPLHF. CDR3 DNA: TGTGCCAGCAGCGGAGAATCGGGGCGTGGGTCACCCCTCCACTTT.

This clonotype has only a few counts. V gene TRBV7-2 combines with J gene TRBJ2-3, with D tentatively TRBD1 (6 bases). The CDR3 totals 15 residues. Trimming cost V 8 bases and J 4 bases, with 19 bases left between them. The germline V gene encodes CDR1 SGHTA and CDR2 FQGNSA. CDR3 nucleotides: TGTGCCAGCCTAGAGGCAGGGGAAGTCCCAGATACGCAGTATTTT. Its protein is CASLEAGEVPDTQYF.

Here the CDR3 reads CASRGTGIQETQYF. The CDR3 coding sequence is TGTGCCAGTCGTGGGACAGGGATACAAGAGACCCAGTACTTC. This sequence joins TRBV6-5 and TRBJ2-5; TRBD1 aligns across 9 bases. CDR3 size: 14 residues. Losses at the gene ends were 9 bases for V and 2 bases for J; bases not matched to a gene: 7. Germline V gene lookup returns CDR1 MNHEY and CDR2 SVGAGI.

This clonotype was observed at least ten times. The chain is built from TRBV28 and TRBJ1-6, with TRBD1 as a possible D gene (5 bases). Trimming took off 6 bases at V and 9 bases at J, with 18 bases between the two ends. CDR3 length equals 15 residues. Germline V CDR1 and CDR2: MDHEN, SYDVKM. CDR3 nucleotide sequence: TGTGCCAGCAGCCCAGAGCCCGGGGGAGCTTCACCCCTCCACTTT. It is translated as CASSPEPGGASPLHF.

Concerning this clonotype: At one of its ends the junction is not consistent with the germline gene, which may arise from a read error. V gene TRBV19 combines with J gene TRBJ1-5; D not resolved. There are 13 residues in the CDR3. Germline loops: CDR1 LNHDA, CDR2 SQIVND (reference sequence). CDR3 amino acids: CASSIDRKQPQHF. The CDR3 DNA reads TGTGCCAGTAGTATAGATCGCAAGCAGCCCCAGCATTTT.

This clonotype was detected a few times. This chain connects TRBV27 to TRBJ2-7; the D is unclear. This CDR3 spans 11 amino acids. Trimming removed 5 bases from V and 6 bases from J, with 8 bases in between. Germline loops: CDR1 MNHEY, CDR2 SMNVEV (reference sequence). The CDR3 bases are TGTGCCAGCAGTCCCGGGTTCGAGCAGTACTTC. Its translation is CASSPGFEQYF.

This clonotype has a handful of counts. The CDR3 DNA reads TGTGCCAGCAGCCAAGGTCCGGGACGGATCCAAGAGACCCAGTACTTC. Amino acids: CASSQGPGRIQETQYF. The chain couples TRBV4-2 to TRBJ2-5; possibly TRBD1 or TRBD2 for D (5 bases each). CDR1 LGHNA and CDR2 YNFKEQ come from the germline V gene. The CDR3 is 16 amino acids. The V end lost 1 base, the J end lost 1 base, and 13 bases lay between the germline ends.

This clonotype was seen ten or more times. The genes are TRBV6-5 and TRBJ2-7, with 10 bases matching TRBD1. The germline V gene encodes CDR1 MNHEY and CDR2 SVGAGI. With 6 bases clipped from V and 5 bases from J, the junction kept 4 bases outside the gene matches. This CDR3 contains 13 residues. DNA of the CDR3: TGTGCCAGCAGACGACAGGGGGCTAACGAGCAGTACTTC. Translation: CASRRQGANEQYF.

This clonotype was found many times. The V and J genes are TRBV7-9 and TRBJ2-3; no firm D call. CDR1 is SEHNR, CDR2 FQNEAQ, per germline (reference sequence). The V gene lost 0 bases and the J gene lost 1 base, with 11 bases spanning the gap. This CDR3 has 16 residues. CDR3: CASSLAERAGTDTQYF. As DNA, the CDR3 is TGTGCCAGCAGCTTAGCTGAACGGGCCGGCACAGATACGCAGTATTTT.

The chain joins TRBV4-1 to TRBJ2-7; 9 positions agree with TRBD1. Losses at the gene ends were 2 bases for V and 5 bases for J; bases not matched to a gene: 7. The CDR3 loop spans 15 amino acids. CDR1 is MGHRA, CDR2 YSYEKL, per germline. For the CDR3, the DNA is TGCGCCAGCAGCCAAACGGGACAGGGAGGCGACGAGCAGTACTTC. Its protein is CASSQTGQGGDEQYF.

This clonotype was seen a few times. The rearrangement links TRBV9 to TRBJ2-1, with 9 nucleotides matching TRBD1. After removal of 4 bases from V and 8 bases from J, the junction contained 13 bases not matched to a gene. CDR1 SGDLS and CDR2 YYNGEE come from the germline V gene. The CDR3 runs to 16 residues. CDR3 region: CASSTSAGTGIYEQFF. As DNA, the CDR3 is TGTGCCAGCAGCACCTCGGCGGGGACAGGGATTTATGAGCAGTTCTTC.

In this sample, this clonotype turned up a few times. This chain uses TRBV7-9 with TRBJ2-2, with a weak D call TRBD2 (6 bases). Trimming left V 4 bases short and J 4 bases short, with 16 bases between. Germline loops: CDR1 SEHNR, CDR2 FQNEAQ (reference sequence). The CDR3 loop spans 16 amino acids. CDR3: CASSSPSVAFTGELFF. CDR3 DNA: TGTGCCAGCAGCTCCCCTAGCGTAGCGTTCACCGGGGAGCTGTTTTTT.

At least ten counts were recorded for this clonotype. The chain recombines TRBV7-2 with TRBJ1-5, with D tentatively TRBD1 (6 bases). In germline, CDR1 is SGHTA, CDR2 FQGNSA. The V end lost 4 bases, the J end lost 3 bases, and 13 bases lay between the germline ends. The CDR3 loop spans 15 amino acids. The DNA of the CDR3 is TGTGCCAGCAGCTCAGAGGGACATCTCAATCAGCCCCAGCATTTT. Translation: CASSSEGHLNQPQHF.

This clonotype was seen once. This chain connects TRBV10-3 to TRBJ2-7; D assignment may be TRBD1 or TRBD2 (7 bases each). The V end was cut by 10 bases, the J end by 5 bases, with 21 bases between. CDR3 length equals 14 residues. From germline, CDR1 is ENHRY and CDR2 SYGVKD. The CDR3: CANRGDSVMDEQYF. The CDR3 nucleotides read TGTGCCAACCGGGGGGACAGTGTTATGGACGAGCAGTACTTC.

This clonotype was seen at least ten times. The chain couples TRBV29-1 to TRBJ2-5, with 12 bases aligning to TRBD1. CDR3 length: 17 residues. Germline V gene data show CDR1 as SQVTM and CDR2 as ANQGSEA. J gave up 5 bases and V 0 bases, and 10 bases lay outside the gene matches. The CDR3 nucleotides are TGCAGCGTTGAAGATCCATGGGGACAGGGGGCCTGGGAGACCCAGTACTTC. It yields the protein CSVEDPWGQGAWETQYF.

The gene calls are TRBV10-3 and TRBJ2-1, with 10 bases aligning to TRBD1. CDR3 size: 15 residues. Germline-derived CDR1 and CDR2 are ENHRY and SYGVKD. Trimming cost V 6 bases and J 5 bases; bases outside gene matches: 7. The CDR3 DNA is TGTGCCATCAGGGGGACAGGGGAAATCCACAATGAGCAGTTCTTC. Protein sequence: CAIRGTGEIHNEQFF.